These T cell receptor beta chains were read from a single sample in a study of shared clonotypes between healthy human individuals. Clones were read by immunoSEQ multiplex PCR, and TCRdb kept only the in-frame ones, dropping some. The sample lists 2 million to 2.5 million clones; around 95% were seen once. Sequenced material: naive CD4+ T cells sorted from blood. These TCRs come from a man aged 18 to 30 in good health. CDR3s leave out the opening cysteine and the closing phenylalanine or tryptophan.

V gene	J gene	CDR3 protein
TRBV29-1	TRBJ1-1	SGGGANTEAF
TRBV28	TRBJ1-4	ASRGGGTEKLF
TRBV18	TRBJ2-3	ASSPRLTDTQY
TRBV6-5	TRBJ1-5	ASSRQGNQPQH
TRBV18	TRBJ1-3	ASSPTGSSGNTIY
TRBV18	TRBJ1-2	ASSQAEGGYT
TRBV11-2	TRBJ1-1	ASSSRTGGNTEAF
TRBV28	TRBJ2-4	ASRPPGLAGKLKNIQY
TRBV15	TRBJ2-2	ASTPGRTNTGELF
TRBV30	TRBJ1-2	AWTGGPYYGYT
TRBV4-3	TRBJ2-7	ASSYSAGGPGYEQY
TRBV10-3	TRBJ2-7	AINCSGHYEQY
TRBV6-5	TRBJ2-7	ASSRPSSPYEQY
TRBV11-2	TRBJ2-3	ASSLVAQAVDTQY
TRBV29-1	TRBJ2-5	SGRQGIGETQY
TRBV5-1	TRBJ1-1	ASSLSPVMNTEAF
TRBV2	TRBJ1-2	ASRKGYGYT
TRBV28	TRBJ1-3	ASSFEGGNTIY
TRBV6-6	TRBJ1-5	ASSYSGAAAQH
TRBV25-1	TRBJ1-6	ASRGWASSYNSPLH
TRBV19	TRBJ2-7	ASSIRAYANEQY
TRBV18	TRBJ1-1	ASSEGNTEAF
TRBV4-1	TRBJ2-1	ASSQDQGNEQF
TRBV6-5	TRBJ2-4	ASSSSRYSPHQY
TRBV5-4	TRBJ2-3	ASSLGQGKADTQY
TRBV19	TRBJ2-7	ASSLKSYEQY
TRBV5-6	TRBJ1-1	ASTRTGVAF
TRBV5-7	TRBJ2-1	ASSHHPLTGIYNEQF
TRBV5-1	TRBJ1-4	ASSRETGLNEKLF
TRBV4-1	TRBJ1-3	ASSQEFSGNTIY
TRBV11-3	TRBJ2-7	ASSLDQSGVRSYEQY
TRBV9	TRBJ2-5	ASTVTSGRGETQY
TRBV4-1	TRBJ2-7	ASSQDRYEQY
TRBV11-1	TRBJ1-5	ASSSTDDQPQH
TRBV2	TRBJ2-4	ASSEFAWAQDWNIQY
TRBV28	TRBJ2-7	ASSKKSAGNYEQY
TRBV10-3	TRBJ1-2	AITKGIVDGYT
TRBV27	TRBJ2-2	ASSPTWGTGELF
TRBV7-8	TRBJ1-4	ASSLDATNEKLF
TRBV5-4	TRBJ1-5	ASSRRGGRDIIDQPQH
TRBV6-5	TRBJ2-5	ASSYSGAAGGETQY
TRBV5-1	TRBJ2-1	ASSSGTGYNEQF
TRBV11-2	TRBJ2-3	ASSLGPGGPIDTQY
TRBV7-9	TRBJ1-2	ASSNTDSWT
TRBV2	TRBJ1-2	ASSELGGRSDYGYT